A single T cell receptor beta chain is shown here with its context. Its specificity is unknown. Reverse transcription of roughly 0.45 to 1 ug RNA was carried out with random hexamers. TCRdb itself ran the immunoSEQ multiplex PCR reads through MiXCR, one entry per CDR3 protein. The repertoire holds 70,000 to 85,000 distinct CDR3 sequences, with about 96% as singletons. This record belongs to a study of CD8 T cells in Susac syndrome. Study results and limitations: The authors found fewer than 20 Susac-specific public clones in total CD8+ repertoires and about 5 in CD8+ TEMRA repertoires.

CDR1 is DFQATT, CDR2 SNEGSKA, per germline (reference sequence). The V and J ends lost 1 base and 2 bases respectively, with 15 bases between them. The length of the CDR3 is 15 residues. This sequence joins TRBV20-1 and TRBJ2-7; D is tentatively TRBD1 or TRBD2 (5 bases each). The sequenced sample consisted of CD8+ T cells from PBMCs. This TCR was recovered from a human donor with Susac syndrome. In DNA form, the CDR3 reads TGCAGTGCTAGAGTATCCTCGGGACGGGCCTACGAGCAGTACTTC. Amino acid sequence: CSARVSSGRAYEQYF.